This is a list of T cell receptor beta chains from one sample in a study of blood T cells in healthy people across ages. TCRdb used MiXCR to reprocess the 5' RACE reads, holding one entry per CDR3 protein. Of about 560,000 distinct CDR3 sequences listed, 25% to 35% are singletons. This same sample was also part of a study on T cells of mothers and their children.

Sequenced material: blood. These receptors were obtained from a boy aged 2 to 10 in good health. Each CDR3 is given with its conserved first and last residue. Fields, in order: J gene, V gene, clone size, D gene, CDR3 protein, CDR3 DNA. A D gene is named only where the DNA matches it firmly. Some rows have no size entry. The others give once, few or many, or a class for an expanded clone.

TRBJ2-6 | TRBV11-2 | few | . | CASSSLRISGANVLTF | TGTGCCAGCAGCTCCCTTAGGATCTCTGGGGCCAACGTCCTGACTTTC
TRBJ1-4 | TRBV19 | . | . | CASTLDRRNEKLFF | TGTGCCAGTACCCTGGACCGTCGTAATGAAAAACTGTTTTTT
TRBJ2-1 | TRBV29-1 | . | . | CSVTGTRHNEQFF | TGCAGCGTTACCGGGACTCGTCACAATGAGCAGTTCTTC
TRBJ1-4 | TRBV10-3 | many | . | CAISPSTGENEKLFF | TGTGCCATCAGTCCGTCGACTGGGGAAAATGAAAAACTGTTTTTT
TRBJ2-7 | TRBV20-1 | . | TRBD1 | CSARARQGVPLEQYF | TGCAGTGCTAGAGCCCGCCAGGGGGTCCCCCTCGAGCAGTACTTC
TRBJ2-3 | TRBV13 | few | TRBD1 | CASSTTGALTDTQYF | TGTGCCAGCAGCACGACAGGGGCGCTCACAGATACGCAGTATTTT
TRBJ2-7 | TRBV3-1 | few | TRBD1 | CASSQRQGSTEQYF | TGTGCCAGCAGCCAACGACAGGGATCAACCGAGCAGTACTTC
TRBJ2-6 | TRBV6-5 | few | . | CASSRFTGANVLTF | TGTGCCAGCAGTCGGTTTACTGGGGCCAACGTCCTGACTTTC
TRBJ2-7 | TRBV25-1 | many | . | CASSVAYEQYF | TGTGCCAGCAGTGTAGCCTACGAGCAGTACTTC
TRBJ1-1 | TRBV20-1 | few | TRBD1 | CSAGQGERAFF | TGCAGTGCCGGACAGGGCGAAAGAGCTTTCTTT
TRBJ2-7 | TRBV4-2 | few | TRBD2 | CASSQIAGEMNEQYF | TGTGCCAGCAGCCAAATAGCGGGGGAAATGAACGAGCAGTACTTC
TRBJ1-1 | TRBV9 | few | . | CASSVDRVTEAFF | TGTGCCAGCAGCGTAGACAGGGTCACTGAAGCTTTCTTT
TRBJ2-1 | TRBV7-7 | few | TRBD2 | CASSPGTSGSLDEQFF | TGTGCCAGCAGCCCGGGGACTAGCGGGAGCTTGGATGAGCAGTTCTTC
TRBJ1-2 | TRBV14 | few | TRBD1 | CASSQWRRDRGYYGYTF | TGTGCCAGCAGCCAATGGAGGCGGGACAGGGGTTATTATGGCTACACCTTC
TRBJ2-5 | TRBV30 | few | . | CAWSVLIGRGPWGETQYF | TGTGCCTGGAGTGTACTTATTGGGCGGGGCCCTTGGGGGGAGACCCAGTACTTC
TRBJ2-1 | TRBV29-1 | . | TRBD1 | CSVGTGGWSANEQFF | TGCAGCGTCGGGACAGGGGGCTGGTCTGCAAATGAGCAGTTCTTC
TRBJ2-1 | TRBV12-3/TRBV12-4 | few | . | CASSLFNEQFF | TGTGCCAGCAGTTTGTTCAATGAGCAGTTCTTC
TRBJ2-7 | TRBV3-1 | . | TRBD1 | CASSQRDSPPYEQYF | TGTGCCAGCAGCCAAAGGGACAGTCCCCCCTACGAGCAGTACTTC
TRBJ2-2 | TRBV2 | . | TRBD2 | CASSGTSGAANTGELFF | TGTGCCTCCTCCGGGACTAGCGGCGCCGCGAACACCGGGGAGCTGTTTTTT
TRBJ2-7 | TRBV4-2 | few | TRBD2 | CASSQDPSGIPYEQYF | TGTGCCAGCAGCCAAGATCCCAGCGGGATCCCCTACGAGCAGTACTTC
TRBJ2-7 | TRBV14 | . | TRBD2 | CANSQVKGRAFYEQYF | TGTGCCAACAGCCAAGTGAAGGGGAGGGCATTCTACGAGCAGTACTTC
TRBJ2-1 | TRBV5-1 | . | TRBD2 | CASSPGRWEGRGNEQFF | TGCGCCAGCAGCCCCGGCCGGTGGGAGGGCCGTGGGAATGAGCAGTTCTTC
TRBJ2-1 | TRBV6-6 | . | TRBD2 | CASSYELAGLREQFF | TGTGCCAGCAGTTACGAACTAGCGGGCCTGAGAGAGCAGTTCTTC
TRBJ1-4 | TRBV6-5 | . | TRBD1 | CASSSGTGPEKLFF | TGTGCCAGCAGTTCCGGGACAGGGCCTGAAAAACTGTTTTTT
TRBJ1-4 | TRBV16 | . | TRBD1 | CASSQPRQGAGEKLFF | TGTGCCAGCAGCCAACCCCGACAGGGGGCTGGTGAAAAACTGTTTTTT
TRBJ1-1 | TRBV20-1 | . | . | CSARDLGGRWTEAFF | TGCAGTGCTAGAGATTTAGGGGGGAGGTGGACTGAAGCTTTCTTT
TRBJ1-1 | TRBV30 | few | . | CAWSPDSPEAFF | TGTGCCTGGAGTCCGGACAGTCCTGAAGCTTTCTTT
TRBJ2-1 | TRBV20-1 | few | TRBD2 | CSASWELAGASEQFF | TGCAGTGCTAGTTGGGAACTAGCGGGGGCGAGTGAGCAGTTCTTC
TRBJ2-5 | TRBV20-1 | many | . | CSARMYQETQYF | TGCAGTGCTAGGATGTACCAAGAGACCCAGTACTTC
TRBJ2-1 | TRBV5-1 | many | TRBD2 | CASSSGLAGGNNEQFF | TGCGCCAGCAGCAGTGGACTAGCGGGGGGGAACAATGAGCAGTTCTTC
TRBJ2-1 | TRBV20-1 | . | . | CSARGPSLNEQFF | TGCAGTGCTAGAGGTCCGTCTCTCAATGAGCAGTTCTTC
TRBJ2-4 | TRBV11-2 | few | TRBD2 | CASSLGMGTKDIQYF | TGTGCCAGCAGCTTAGGGATGGGGACTAAGGACATTCAGTACTTC
TRBJ1-5 | TRBV7-2 | . | . | CASSLGLTRDSQPQHF | TGTGCCAGCAGCTTGGGGCTTACGAGGGATAGTCAGCCCCAGCATTTT
TRBJ1-1 | TRBV5-1 | few | TRBD1 | CASSLEQGANTEAFF | TGCGCCAGCAGCTTGGAACAGGGGGCGAACACTGAAGCTTTCTTT
TRBJ1-2 | TRBV29-1 | . | . | CSVASRTGGAYYGYTF | TGCAGCGTTGCGAGTCGTACGGGGGGCGCGTACTATGGCTACACCTTC
TRBJ2-4 | TRBV7-9 | . | . | CASSLGVGDQRKNIQYF | TGTGCCAGCAGCTTAGGTGTAGGGGACCAAAGAAAAAACATTCAGTACTTC
TRBJ1-1 | TRBV29-1 | . | . | CSVDPEGQGAFF | TGCAGCGTTGATCCTGAGGGGCAGGGTGCTTTCTTT
TRBJ1-5 | TRBV7-2 | . | . | CASSRLGTPENQPQHF | TGTGCCAGCAGCCGCTTGGGGACACCTGAAAATCAGCCCCAGCATTTT
TRBJ2-4 | TRBV5-8 | few | TRBD2 | CASSLALAGGLNIQYF | TGTGCCAGCAGCTTGGCCTTAGCGGGAGGGCTAAACATTCAGTACTTC
TRBJ1-2 | TRBV20-1 | . | . | CSARGSRYGYTF | TGCAGTGCTAGGGGGTCTCGCTATGGCTACACCTTC
TRBJ1-5 | TRBV12-3/TRBV12-4 | few | . | CASSAGPNGQHF | TGTGCCAGCAGTGCCGGGCCGAACGGCCAGCATTTT